This TCR beta chain was sequenced in a study of blood T cell repertoires in COVID-19. The germline gives CDR1 KGHSH, CDR2 LQKENI. The CDR3 loop spans 15 amino acids. Trimming took 6 bases from V and 2 from J, leaving 14 bases between them. This clone was seen only once. Assay: immunoSEQ multiplex PCR; the TCRdb copy retains only in-frame clones and omits some. The data show over 200,000 clones, 83% seen once. The chain recombines TRBV18 with TRBJ1-5; tentatively, D is TRBD1 (6 bases). The sequence was collected from a woman aged 35 to 49 with active or convalescent COVID-19. The sample taken for sequencing was peripheral blood. CDR3 sequence (DNA): TGTGCCAGCTCTCGGACAGCGGGGGGCAATCAGCCCCAGCATTTT. Amino acids: CASSRTAGGNQPQHF. Based on the CDR3 plus reference TRBV18 and TRBJ1-5, the full variable domain is NAGVMQNPRHLVRRRGQEARLRCSPMKGHSHVYWYRQLPEEGLKFMVYLQKENIIDESGMPKERFSAEFPKEGPSILRIQQVVRGDSAAYFCASSRTAGGNQPQHFGDGTRLSIL.